Each of the 14 T cell receptor beta chains below was sequenced from the same sample in a study of T cell responses to AZD1222 COVID-19 vaccine. Profiling relied on immunoSEQ multiplex PCR, and the TCRdb table lists in-frame clones only, not all of them. This sample carries roughly 150,000 clones, around 89% of them seen once, and the ten largest clones take around 5%. Sequencing used peripheral blood, obtained on day 0 of AZD1222 vaccination. Receptor source: an adult in good health.

This chain links TRBV7-9 with TRBJ2-2, with 8 bases fitting TRBD1. The germline gives CDR1 SEHNR, CDR2 FQNEAQ (reference sequence). The CDR3 loop spans 16 amino acids. After removal of 2 bases from V and 7 bases from J, the junction contained 9 bases not matched to a gene. CDR3 sequence: CASSLNIRGLNGELFF. Written as DNA, the CDR3 is TGTGCCAGCAGCTTAAACATCAGGGGGCTGAACGGGGAGCTGTTTTTT.

This clone was counted between two and nine times. CDR3 DNA: TGCGCCAGCAGCTTGGTCGCGGGAGTGGGCACCGGGGAGCTGTTTTTT. Its translation: CASSLVAGVGTGELFF. The chain has TRBV5-1 and TRBJ2-2; 7 bases are a match to TRBD2. J was trimmed by 4 bases and V by 0 bases; bases with no gene match: 6. The CDR3 loop spans 16 amino acids. Germline loops: CDR1 SGHRS, CDR2 YFSETQ.

This sequence joins TRBV20-1 and TRBJ2-7; 7 bases line up with TRBD1. The V gene's germline CDR1 is DFQATT and CDR2 SNEGSKA (reference sequence). With 3 bases clipped from V and 4 bases from J, the junction kept 3 bases outside the gene matches. The CDR3 sequence is 12 residues long. This chain's CDR3 is CSASGRGYEQYF. CDR3 nucleotides: TGCAGTGCTAGTGGCAGGGGGTACGAGCAGTACTTC.

The chain links TRBV5-1 to TRBJ2-5; D could derive from TRBD1 or TRBD2 (6 bases each). The CDR3 has 15 amino acids. Looked up from germline, CDR1 is SGHRS and CDR2 is YFSETQ. Trimming cost V 3 bases and J 4 bases, with 16 bases left between them. CDR3 residues: CASSYRGLLPETQYF. The DNA for the CDR3 is TGCGCCAGCAGCTATCGGGGGCTATTACCAGAGACCCAGTACTTC.

The gene calls are TRBV27 and TRBJ1-5; possible D gene TRBD1, 6 bases. Germline V gives CDR1 MNHEY, CDR2 SMNVEV (reference sequence). V was cut by 3 bases and J by 5 bases, with 11 bases left in between. This CDR3 spans 14 amino acids. The chain's CDR3 is CASSLGAEDQPQHF. CDR3 sequence (DNA): TGTGCCAGCAGTTTGGGGGCGGAGGATCAGCCCCAGCATTTT.

The chain recombines TRBV11-2 with TRBJ1-3, with unresolved D. Trimming left V 1 base short and J 1 base short, with 11 bases between. The CDR3 is 16 residues long. Germline CDR1 SGHAT, CDR2 FQNNGV. The CDR3 reads CASSLATIRSGNTIYF. The CDR3 DNA sequence: TGTGCCAGCAGCTTAGCCACTATCCGGTCTGGAAACACCATATATTTT.

The CDR3 sequence is CASSHLGATYEQYF. CDR3 DNA sequence: TGTGCCAGCAGCCACCTGGGCGCAACCTACGAGCAGTACTTC. The V call is TRBV3-1 (or the pseudogene TRBV3-2), the J call TRBJ2-7; D gene ambiguous. Germline CDR1 reads LGHDT; CDR2 reads YNNKEL (reference sequence). The CDR3 is made up of 14 amino acids. V was shortened by 3 bases and J by 2 bases, with 11 bases between the two germline ends.

The CDR3 is CASSLALAGDNEQFF. CDR3 coding DNA: TGTGCCAGCAGCTTAGCACTAGCGGGGGACAATGAGCAGTTCTTC. The chain has TRBV7-2 and TRBJ2-1; 11 nucleotides match TRBD2. The CDR3 is 15 residues long. Germline values: CDR1 SGHTA, CDR2 FQGNSA. V dropped 0 bases and J dropped 5; count of bases not matched to a gene: 0.

The V call is TRBV9, the J call TRBJ1-2; D unclear. Germline V gives CDR1 SGDLS, CDR2 YYNGEE. V was trimmed by 3 bases and J by 0 bases, leaving 18 bases between them. The CDR3 contains 17 residues. As DNA, the CDR3 is TGTGCCAGCAGCGCAGGTAGTGGCCTGCAGCCTAACTATGGCTACACCTTC. Its translation: CASSAGSGLQPNYGYTF. Based on the CDR3 plus reference TRBV9 and TRBJ1-2, the full variable domain is DSGVTQTPKHLITATGQRVTLRCSPRSGDLSVYWYQQSLDQGLQFLIQYYNGEERAKGNILERFSAQQFPDLHSELNLSSLELGDSALYFCASSAGSGLQPNYGYTFGSGTRLTVV.

The chain employs TRBV2 and TRBJ2-1, with 11 positions matching TRBD2. Per the germline V gene, CDR1 is SNHLY and CDR2 is FYNNEI. The CDR3 is made up of 15 amino acids. J was trimmed by 3 bases and V by 6 bases; bases with no gene match: 4. DNA for the CDR3: TGTGCCAGCAGCCCAACTAGCGGGAGCTACAATGAGCAGTTCTTC. Translating gives CASSPTSGSYNEQFF.

This clone was recorded once. This rearrangement joins TRBV4-1 to TRBJ2-1; 12 bases agree with TRBD2. The CDR3 runs to 19 residues. Germline V lookup: CDR1 MGHRA, CDR2 YSYEKL. Losses at the gene ends were 3 bases for V and 1 base for J; bases not matched to a gene: 10. The CDR3 DNA is TGCGCCAGCAGCCAGGAACCGGGACTAGCGGGCGCTTCCTACAATGAGCAGTTCTTC. Its translation: CASSQEPGLAGASYNEQFF.

V gene TRBV29-1 combines with J gene TRBJ1-2, with a tentative D call TRBD1 (5 bases). The germline V gene encodes CDR1 SQVTM and CDR2 ANQGSEA. CDR3 size: 15 residues. The V and J ends lost 6 bases and 0 bases respectively, with 17 bases between them. The CDR3 sequence is CSVGGGRYANYGYTF. CDR3 sequence (DNA): TGCAGCGTCGGGGGGGGAAGGTATGCTAACTATGGCTACACCTTC. The variable domain in full, with the rest retrieved from reference TRBV29-1 and TRBJ1-2, is SAVISQKPSRDICQRGTSLTIQCQVDSQVTMMFWYRQQPGQSLTLIATANQGSEATYESGFVIDKFPISRPNLTFSTLTVSNMSPEDSSIYLCSVGGGRYANYGYTFGSGTRLTVV.

The CDR3 DNA follows: TGTGCCAGCAGTTACGGACAGGGCATAGGGGCTGAAGCTTTCTTT. Translated: CASSYGQGIGAEAFF. The rearrangement uses TRBV6-5 and TRBJ1-1; 8 nucleotides match TRBD1. Per germline, CDR1 MNHEY and CDR2 SVGAGI. Trimming took 2 bases from V and 6 from J; bases not matched to a gene: 8. CDR3 length: 15 amino acids.

The rearrangement links TRBV12-3 or TRBV12-4 to TRBJ1-4; D remains ambiguous. The V end was cut by 5 bases, the J end by 4 bases, with 8 bases between. The CDR3 contains 13 residues. The CDR3 region is CASSPPGNEKLFF. The CDR3 nucleotides read TGTGCCAGCAGTCCGCCGGGTAATGAAAAACTGTTTTTT.